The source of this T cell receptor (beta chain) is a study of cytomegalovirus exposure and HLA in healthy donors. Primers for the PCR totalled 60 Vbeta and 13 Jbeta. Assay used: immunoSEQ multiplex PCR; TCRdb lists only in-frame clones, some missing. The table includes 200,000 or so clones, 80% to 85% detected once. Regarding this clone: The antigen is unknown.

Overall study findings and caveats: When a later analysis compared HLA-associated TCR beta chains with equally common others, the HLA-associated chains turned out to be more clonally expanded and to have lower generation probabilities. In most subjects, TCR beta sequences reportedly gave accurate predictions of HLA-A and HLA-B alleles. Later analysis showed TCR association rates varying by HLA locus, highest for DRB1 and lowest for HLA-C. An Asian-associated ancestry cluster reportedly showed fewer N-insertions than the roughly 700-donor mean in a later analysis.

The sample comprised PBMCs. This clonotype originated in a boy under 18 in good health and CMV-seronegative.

The CDR3 DNA follows: TGTGCCAGCACCCTGGGGGGGCGCGTAACCTACGAGCAGTACTTC. It encodes CASTLGGRVTYEQYF. The gene calls are TRBV5-5 and TRBJ2-7; TRBD2 might be the D (7 bases). The V end lost 6 bases, the J end lost 2 bases, and 18 bases lay between the germline ends. Germline V gene data show CDR1 as SGHKS and CDR2 as YYEKEE (reference sequence). This CDR3 comprises 15 residues.